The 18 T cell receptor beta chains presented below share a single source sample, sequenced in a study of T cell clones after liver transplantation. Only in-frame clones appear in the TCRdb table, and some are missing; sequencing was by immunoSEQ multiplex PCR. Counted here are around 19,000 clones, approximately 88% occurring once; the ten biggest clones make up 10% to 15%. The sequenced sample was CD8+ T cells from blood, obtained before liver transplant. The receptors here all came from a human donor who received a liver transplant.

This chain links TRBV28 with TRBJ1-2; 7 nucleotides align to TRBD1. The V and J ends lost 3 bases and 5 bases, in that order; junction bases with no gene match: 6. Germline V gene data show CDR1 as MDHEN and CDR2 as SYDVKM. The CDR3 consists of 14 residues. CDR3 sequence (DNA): TGTGCCAGCAGTTTCGACAGGGTGTTTTATGGCTACACCTTC. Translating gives CASSFDRVFYGYTF.

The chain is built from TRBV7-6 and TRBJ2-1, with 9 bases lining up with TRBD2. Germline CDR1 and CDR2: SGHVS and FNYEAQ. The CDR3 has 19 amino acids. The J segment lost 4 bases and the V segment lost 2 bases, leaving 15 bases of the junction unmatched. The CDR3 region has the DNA TGTGCCAGCAGCTTATTCGAGGGGAATGGGGGACTAGCTTACAATGAGCAGTTCTTC. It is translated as CASSLFEGNGGLAYNEQFF. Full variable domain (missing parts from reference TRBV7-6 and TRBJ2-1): GAGVSQSPRYKVTKRGQDVALRCDPISGHVSLYWYRQALGQGPEFLTYFNYEAQQDKSGLPNDRFSAERPEGSISTLTIQRTEQRDSAMYRCASSLFEGNGGLAYNEQFFGPGTRLTVL.

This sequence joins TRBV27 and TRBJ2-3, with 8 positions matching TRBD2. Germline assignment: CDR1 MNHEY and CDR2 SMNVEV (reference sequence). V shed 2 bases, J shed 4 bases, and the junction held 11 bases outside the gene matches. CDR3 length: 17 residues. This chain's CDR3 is CASSLRRSGSSADTQYF. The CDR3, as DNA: TGTGCCAGCAGTTTAAGACGAAGCGGGAGCAGCGCAGATACGCAGTATTTT.

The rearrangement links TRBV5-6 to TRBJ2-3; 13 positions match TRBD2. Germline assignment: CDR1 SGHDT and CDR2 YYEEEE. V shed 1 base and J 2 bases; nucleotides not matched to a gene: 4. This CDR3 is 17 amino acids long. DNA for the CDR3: TGTGCCAGCAGCTTGCCGGGACTAGCGGGGCACACAGATACGCAGTATTTT. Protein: CASSLPGLAGHTDTQYF.

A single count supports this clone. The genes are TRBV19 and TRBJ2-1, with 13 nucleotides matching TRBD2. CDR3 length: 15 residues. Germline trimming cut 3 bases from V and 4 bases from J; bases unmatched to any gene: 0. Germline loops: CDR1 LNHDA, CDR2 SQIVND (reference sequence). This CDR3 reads CASSMGLAGYNEQFF. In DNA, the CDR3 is TGTGCCAGTAGTATGGGACTAGCGGGGTACAATGAGCAGTTCTTC.

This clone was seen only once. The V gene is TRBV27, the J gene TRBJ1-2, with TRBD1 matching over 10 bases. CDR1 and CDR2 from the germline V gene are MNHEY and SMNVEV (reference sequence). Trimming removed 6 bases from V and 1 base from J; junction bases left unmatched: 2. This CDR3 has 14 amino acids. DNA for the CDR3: TGTGCCAGCAGGGACAGGGGGTATAACTATGGCTACACCTTC. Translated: CASRDRGYNYGYTF.

CDR3 nucleotides: TGTGCCAGCAGCTTAGGACTAGCGAGGGATGAGCAGTTCTTC. This sequence encodes CASSLGLARDEQFF. The chain links TRBV13 to TRBJ2-1, with 7 bases lining up with TRBD2. Germline values: CDR1 PRHDT, CDR2 FYEKMQ (reference sequence). J lost 8 bases, V lost 0 bases, and 4 bases had no gene match. The CDR3 totals 14 residues.

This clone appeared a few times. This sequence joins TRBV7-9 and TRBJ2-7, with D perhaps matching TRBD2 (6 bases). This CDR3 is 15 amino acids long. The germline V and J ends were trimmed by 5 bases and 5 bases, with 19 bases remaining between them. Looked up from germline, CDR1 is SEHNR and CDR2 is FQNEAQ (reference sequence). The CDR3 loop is CASSPTLPTGDEQYF. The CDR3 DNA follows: TGTGCCAGCAGCCCGACCCTCCCAACGGGAGACGAGCAGTACTTC.

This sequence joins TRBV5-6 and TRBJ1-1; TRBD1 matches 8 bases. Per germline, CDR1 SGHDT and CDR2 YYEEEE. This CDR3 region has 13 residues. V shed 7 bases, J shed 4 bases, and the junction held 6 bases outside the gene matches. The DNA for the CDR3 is TGTGCCAGCCGTCCGCAGGGGGCCACTGAAGCTTTCTTT. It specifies CASRPQGATEAFF. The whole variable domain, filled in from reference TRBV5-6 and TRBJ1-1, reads DAGVTQSPTHLIKTRGQQVTLRCSPKSGHDTVSWYQQALGQGPQFIFQYYEEEERQRGNFPDRFSGHQFPNYSSELNVNALLLGDSALYLCASRPQGATEAFFGQGTRLTVV.

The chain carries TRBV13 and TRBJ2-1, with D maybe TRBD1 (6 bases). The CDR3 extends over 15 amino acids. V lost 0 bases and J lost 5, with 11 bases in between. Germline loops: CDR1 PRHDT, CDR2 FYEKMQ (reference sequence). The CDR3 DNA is TGTGCCAGCAGCTTAGGCCCCAGGGGAAACAATGAGCAGTTCTTC. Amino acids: CASSLGPRGNNEQFF. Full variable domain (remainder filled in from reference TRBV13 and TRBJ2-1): AAGVIQSPRHLIKEKRETATLKCYPIPRHDTVYWYQQGPGQDPQFLISFYEKMQSDKGSIPDRFSAQQFSDYHSELNMSSLELGDSALYFCASSLGPRGNNEQFFGPGTRLTVL.

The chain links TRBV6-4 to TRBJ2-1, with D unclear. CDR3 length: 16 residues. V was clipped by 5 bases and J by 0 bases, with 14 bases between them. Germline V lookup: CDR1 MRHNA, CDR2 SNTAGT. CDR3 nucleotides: TGTGCCAGCAGTCCAACACCTACCCCCTCCTACAATGAGCAGTTCTTC. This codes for CASSPTPTPSYNEQFF.

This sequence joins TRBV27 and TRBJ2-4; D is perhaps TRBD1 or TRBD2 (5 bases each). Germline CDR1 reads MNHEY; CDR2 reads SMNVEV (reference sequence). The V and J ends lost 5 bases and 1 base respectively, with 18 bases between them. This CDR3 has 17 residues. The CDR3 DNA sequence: TGTGCCAGCAGTCCAGGCGGCAGGGAGCGGGCCAAAAACATTCAGTACTTC. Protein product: CASSPGGRERAKNIQYF.

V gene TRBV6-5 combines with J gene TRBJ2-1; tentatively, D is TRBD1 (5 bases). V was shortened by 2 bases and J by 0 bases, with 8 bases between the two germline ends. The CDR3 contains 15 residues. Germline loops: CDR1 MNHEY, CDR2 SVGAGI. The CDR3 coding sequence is TGTGCCAGCAGTTACGGCGACAGCTCCTACAATGAGCAGTTCTTC. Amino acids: CASSYGDSSYNEQFF.

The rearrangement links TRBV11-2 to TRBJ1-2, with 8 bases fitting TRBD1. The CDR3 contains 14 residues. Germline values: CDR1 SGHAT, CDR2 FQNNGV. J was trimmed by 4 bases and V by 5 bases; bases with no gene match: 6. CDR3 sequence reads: CASSPQTGAYGYTF. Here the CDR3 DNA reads TGTGCCAGCAGCCCCCAGACAGGGGCCTATGGCTACACCTTC.

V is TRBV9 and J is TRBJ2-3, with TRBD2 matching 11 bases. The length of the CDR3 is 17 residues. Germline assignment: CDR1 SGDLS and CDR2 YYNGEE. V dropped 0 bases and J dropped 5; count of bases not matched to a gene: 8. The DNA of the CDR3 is TGTGCCAGCAGCGTAGTTCCAACTAGCGGGAGTCTAGATACGCAGTATTTT. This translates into CASSVVPTSGSLDTQYF.

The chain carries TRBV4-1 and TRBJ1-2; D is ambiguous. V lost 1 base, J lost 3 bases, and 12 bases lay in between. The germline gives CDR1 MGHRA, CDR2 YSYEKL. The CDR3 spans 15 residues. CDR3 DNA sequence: TGCGCCAGCAGCCAAGTTGTGGGATTGGACTATGGCTACACCTTC. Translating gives CASSQVVGLDYGYTF.

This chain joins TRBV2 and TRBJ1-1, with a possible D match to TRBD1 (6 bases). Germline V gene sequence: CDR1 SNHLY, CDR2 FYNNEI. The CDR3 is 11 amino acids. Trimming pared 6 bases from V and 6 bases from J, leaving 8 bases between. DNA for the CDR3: TGTGCCAGCAGGGGGACACCTGAAGCTTTCTTT. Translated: CASRGTPEAFF. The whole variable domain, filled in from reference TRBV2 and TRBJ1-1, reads EPEVTQTPSHQVTQMGQEVILRCVPISNHLYFYWYRQILGQKVEFLVSFYNNEISEKSEIFDDQFSVERPDGSNFTLKIRSTKLEDSAMYFCASRGTPEAFFGQGTRLTVV.

CDR3 amino acids: CASSWGSGRGEQFF. In nucleotides, the CDR3 is TGTGCCAGCAGCTGGGGTAGCGGGAGGGGTGAGCAGTTCTTC. The rearrangement links TRBV5-6 to TRBJ2-1; 11 bases match TRBD2. There are 14 residues in the CDR3. Germline lookup yields CDR1 SGHDT and CDR2 YYEEEE. The V and J ends lost 3 bases and 9 bases, in that order; junction bases with no gene match: 5. The whole variable domain, filled in from reference TRBV5-6 and TRBJ2-1, reads DAGVTQSPTHLIKTRGQQVTLRCSPKSGHDTVSWYQQALGQGPQFIFQYYEEEERQRGNFPDRFSGHQFPNYSSELNVNALLLGDSALYLCASSWGSGRGEQFFGPGTRLTVL.